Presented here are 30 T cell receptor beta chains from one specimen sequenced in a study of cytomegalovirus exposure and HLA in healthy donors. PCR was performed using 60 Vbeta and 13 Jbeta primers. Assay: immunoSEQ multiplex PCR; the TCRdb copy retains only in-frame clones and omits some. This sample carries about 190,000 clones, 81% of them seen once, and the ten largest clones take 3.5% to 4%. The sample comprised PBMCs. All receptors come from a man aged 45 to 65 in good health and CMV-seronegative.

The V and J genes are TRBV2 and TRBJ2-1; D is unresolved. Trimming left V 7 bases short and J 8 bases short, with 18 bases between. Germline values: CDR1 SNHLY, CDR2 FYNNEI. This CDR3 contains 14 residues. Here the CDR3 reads CASKGLWQVDEQFF. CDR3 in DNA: TGTGCCAGCAAAGGATTGTGGCAGGTCGATGAGCAGTTCTTC.

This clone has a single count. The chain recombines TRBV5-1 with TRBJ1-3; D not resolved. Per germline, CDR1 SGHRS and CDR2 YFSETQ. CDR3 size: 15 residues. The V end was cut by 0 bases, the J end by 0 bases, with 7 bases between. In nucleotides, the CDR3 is TGCGCCAGCAGCTTGGTCGCAGACTCTGGAAACACCATATATTTT. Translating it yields CASSLVADSGNTIYF.

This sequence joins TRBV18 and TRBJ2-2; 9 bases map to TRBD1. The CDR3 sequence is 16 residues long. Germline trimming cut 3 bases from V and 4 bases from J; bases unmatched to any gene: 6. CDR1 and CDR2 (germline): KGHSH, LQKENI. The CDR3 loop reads CASSPGTGYFTGELFF. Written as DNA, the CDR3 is TGTGCCAGCTCACCCGGGACAGGGTATTTCACCGGGGAGCTGTTTTTT.

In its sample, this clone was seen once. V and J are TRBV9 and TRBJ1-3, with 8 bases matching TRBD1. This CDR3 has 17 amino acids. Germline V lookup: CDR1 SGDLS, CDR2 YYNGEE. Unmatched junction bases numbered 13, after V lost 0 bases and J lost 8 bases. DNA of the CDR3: TGTGCCAGCAGCGTAGCTGGGTCCCCGGACAGGGTACACACCATATATTTT. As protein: CASSVAGSPDRVHTIYF.

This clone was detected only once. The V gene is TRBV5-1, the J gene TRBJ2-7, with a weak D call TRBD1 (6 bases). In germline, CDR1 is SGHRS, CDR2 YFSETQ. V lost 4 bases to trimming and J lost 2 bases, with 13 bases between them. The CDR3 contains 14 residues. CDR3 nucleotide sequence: TGCGCCAGCAGCGAAACAGGGATGACCTACGAGCAGTACTTC. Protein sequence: CASSETGMTYEQYF.

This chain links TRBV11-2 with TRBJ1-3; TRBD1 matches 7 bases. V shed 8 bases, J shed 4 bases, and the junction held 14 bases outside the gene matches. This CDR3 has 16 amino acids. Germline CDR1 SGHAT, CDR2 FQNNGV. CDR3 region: CASQPRAGGGGNTIYF. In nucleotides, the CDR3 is TGTGCCAGCCAGCCGAGGGCAGGGGGTGGCGGAAACACCATATATTTT.

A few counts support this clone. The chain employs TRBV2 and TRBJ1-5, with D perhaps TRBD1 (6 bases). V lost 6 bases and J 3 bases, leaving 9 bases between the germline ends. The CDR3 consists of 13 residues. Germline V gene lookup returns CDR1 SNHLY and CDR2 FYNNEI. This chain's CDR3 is CASRQGVNQPQHF. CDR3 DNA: TGTGCCAGCAGACAGGGCGTCAATCAGCCCCAGCATTTT. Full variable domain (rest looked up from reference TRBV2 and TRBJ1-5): EPEVTQTPSHQVTQMGQEVILRCVPISNHLYFYWYRQILGQKVEFLVSFYNNEISEKSEIFDDQFSVERPDGSNFTLKIRSTKLEDSAMYFCASRQGVNQPQHFGDGTRLSIL.

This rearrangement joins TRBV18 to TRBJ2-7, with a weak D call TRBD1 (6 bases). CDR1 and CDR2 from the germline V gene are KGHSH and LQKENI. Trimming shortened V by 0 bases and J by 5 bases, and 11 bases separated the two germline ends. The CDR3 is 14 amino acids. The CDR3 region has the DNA TGTGCCAGCTCACCACCCCCAACAGGGAACGAGCAGTACTTC. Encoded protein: CASSPPPTGNEQYF.

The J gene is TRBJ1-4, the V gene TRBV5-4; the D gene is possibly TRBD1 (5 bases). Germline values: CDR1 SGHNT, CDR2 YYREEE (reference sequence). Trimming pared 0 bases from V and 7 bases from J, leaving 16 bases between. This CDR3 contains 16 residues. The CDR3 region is CASSLGGGGRGEKLFF. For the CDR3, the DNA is TGTGCCAGCAGCTTGGGTGGGGGGGGTCGTGGTGAAAAACTGTTTTTT.

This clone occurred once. The CDR3, as DNA: TGTGCCAGCAGTTACTCCGGACAGGGAGATGGCTACACCTTC. This encodes CASSYSGQGDGYTF. The genes are TRBV6-6 and TRBJ1-2, with 8 nucleotides matching TRBD1. CDR1 MNHNY and CDR2 SVGAGI come from the germline V gene (reference sequence). This CDR3 region has 14 residues. V was clipped by 0 bases and J by 6 bases; unmatched bases: 3.

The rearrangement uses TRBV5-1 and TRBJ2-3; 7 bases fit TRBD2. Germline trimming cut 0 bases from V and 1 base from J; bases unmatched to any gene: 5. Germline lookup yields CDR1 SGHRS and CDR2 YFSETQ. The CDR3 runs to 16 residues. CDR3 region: CASSLAVAGGTDTQYF. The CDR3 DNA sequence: TGCGCCAGCAGCTTGGCGGTGGCGGGGGGCACAGATACGCAGTATTTT.

In nucleotides, the CDR3 is TGTGCCAGCAGTTACCATCCCTTTTCGGGGAATTCACCCCTCCACTTT. Protein sequence: CASSYHPFSGNSPLHF. This sequence joins TRBV6-6 and TRBJ1-6; D is unclear. The CDR3 length is 16 residues. V was trimmed by 2 bases and J by 7 bases, leaving 15 bases between them. Germline CDR1 reads MNHNY; CDR2 reads SVGAGI (reference sequence).

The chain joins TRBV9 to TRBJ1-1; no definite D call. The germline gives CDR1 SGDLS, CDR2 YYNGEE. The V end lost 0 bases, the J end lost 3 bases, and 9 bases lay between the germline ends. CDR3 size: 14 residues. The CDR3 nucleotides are TGTGCCAGCAGCGTAGATGGCGAGGACACTGAAGCTTTCTTT. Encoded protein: CASSVDGEDTEAFF.

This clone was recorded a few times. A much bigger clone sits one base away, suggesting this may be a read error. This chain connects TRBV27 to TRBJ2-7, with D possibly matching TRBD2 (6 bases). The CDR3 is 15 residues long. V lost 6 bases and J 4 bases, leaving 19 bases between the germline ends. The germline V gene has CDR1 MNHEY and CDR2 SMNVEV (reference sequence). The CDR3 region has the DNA TGTGCCAGCAGCTCCTACCGTGGGACTCCTTACGAGCAGTACTTC. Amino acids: CASSSYRGTPYEQYF.

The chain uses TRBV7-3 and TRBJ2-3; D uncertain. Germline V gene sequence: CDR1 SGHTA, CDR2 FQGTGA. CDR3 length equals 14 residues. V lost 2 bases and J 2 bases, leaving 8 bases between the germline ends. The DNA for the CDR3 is TGTGCCAGCAGCTTAGGTCTACCCACAGATACGCAGTATTTT. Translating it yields CASSLGLPTDTQYF. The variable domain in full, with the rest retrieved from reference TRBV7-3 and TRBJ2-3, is GAGVSQTPSNKVTEKGKYVELRCDPISGHTALYWYRQSLGQGPEFLIYFQGTGAADDSGLPNDRFFAVRPEGSVSTLKIQRTERGDSAVYLCASSLGLPTDTQYFGPGTRLTVL.

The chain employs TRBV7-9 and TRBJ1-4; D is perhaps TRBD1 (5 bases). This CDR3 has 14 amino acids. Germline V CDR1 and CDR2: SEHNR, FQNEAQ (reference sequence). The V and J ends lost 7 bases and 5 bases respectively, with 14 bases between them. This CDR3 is CASTPTGYNEKLFF. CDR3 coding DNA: TGTGCCAGCACCCCTACAGGCTACAATGAAAAACTGTTTTTT.

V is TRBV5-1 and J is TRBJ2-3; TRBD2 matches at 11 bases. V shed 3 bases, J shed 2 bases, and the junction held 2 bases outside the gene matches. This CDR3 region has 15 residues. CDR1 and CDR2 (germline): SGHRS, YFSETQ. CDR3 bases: TGCGCCAGCAGCTCTAGCGGGGGGTCCACAGATACGCAGTATTTT. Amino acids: CASSSSGGSTDTQYF.

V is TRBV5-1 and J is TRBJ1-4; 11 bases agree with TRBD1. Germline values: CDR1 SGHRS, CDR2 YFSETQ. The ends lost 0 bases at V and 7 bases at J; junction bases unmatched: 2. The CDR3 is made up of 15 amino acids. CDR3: CASSLGTGGFEKLFF. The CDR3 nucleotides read TGCGCCAGCAGCTTGGGGACAGGGGGCTTTGAAAAACTGTTTTTT.

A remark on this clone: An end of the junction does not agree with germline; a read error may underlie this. CDR3 bases: TGTTCCAGCAGCTCAAGAGCATGGAACACTGAAGCTTTCTTT. Amino acid sequence: CSSSSRAWNTEAFF. The V call is TRBV7-9, the J call TRBJ1-1; no reliable D call. The CDR3 extends over 14 amino acids. The germline gives CDR1 SEHNR, CDR2 FQNEAQ (reference sequence).

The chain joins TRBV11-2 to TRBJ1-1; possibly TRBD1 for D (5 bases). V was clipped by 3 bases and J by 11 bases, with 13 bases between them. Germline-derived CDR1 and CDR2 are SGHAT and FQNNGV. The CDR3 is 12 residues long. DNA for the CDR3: TGTGCCAGCAGCTTGGACATCCAGGACGCTTTCTTT. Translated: CASSLDIQDAFF.

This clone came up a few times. The CDR3 loop is CASSSLTGTVYEQYF. In DNA, the CDR3 is TGTGCCAGTAGTTCCTTGACCGGGACAGTTTACGAGCAGTACTTC. The chain employs TRBV19 and TRBJ2-7, with 7 bases lining up with TRBD1. V shed 5 bases and J 4 bases; nucleotides not matched to a gene: 11. The CDR3 has 15 residues. Germline V gene lookup returns CDR1 LNHDA and CDR2 SQIVND (reference sequence).

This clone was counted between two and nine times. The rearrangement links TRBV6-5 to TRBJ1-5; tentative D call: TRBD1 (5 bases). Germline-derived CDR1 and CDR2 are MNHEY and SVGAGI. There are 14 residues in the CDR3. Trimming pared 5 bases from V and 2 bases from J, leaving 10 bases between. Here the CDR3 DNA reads TGTGCCAGCAGTCCCACGGGGGGCAATCAGCCCCAGCATTTT. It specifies CASSPTGGNQPQHF.

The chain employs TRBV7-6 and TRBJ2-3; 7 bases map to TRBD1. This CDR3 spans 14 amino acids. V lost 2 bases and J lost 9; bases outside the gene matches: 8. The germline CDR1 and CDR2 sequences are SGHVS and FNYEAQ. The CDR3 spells CASSLSGGTGTQYF. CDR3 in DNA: TGTGCCAGCAGCTTATCAGGGGGAACCGGAACGCAGTATTTT. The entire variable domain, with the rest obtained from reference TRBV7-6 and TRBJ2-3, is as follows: GAGVSQSPRYKVTKRGQDVALRCDPISGHVSLYWYRQALGQGPEFLTYFNYEAQQDKSGLPNDRFSAERPEGSISTLTIQRTEQRDSAMYRCASSLSGGTGTQYFGPGTRLTVL.

CDR3 DNA sequence: TGTGCCAGTACTAGACAGGGTGTGAGCTATGGCTACACCTTC. It encodes CASTRQGVSYGYTF. The genes are TRBV19 and TRBJ1-2; 7 positions agree with TRBD1. Losses at the gene ends were 7 bases for V and 4 bases for J; bases not matched to a gene: 9. In germline, CDR1 is LNHDA, CDR2 SQIVND (reference sequence). The CDR3 is 14 residues long.

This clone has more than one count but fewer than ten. The CDR3: CASRVSGGTYEQYF. The DNA for the CDR3 is TGTGCCAGCAGAGTTAGCGGGGGGACCTACGAGCAGTACTTC. The chain recombines TRBV6-1 with TRBJ2-7; 10 nucleotides line up with TRBD2. CDR1 is MNHNS, CDR2 SASEGT, per germline. CDR3 size: 14 residues. V lost 6 bases to trimming and J lost 2 bases; unmatched junction nucleotides: 4.

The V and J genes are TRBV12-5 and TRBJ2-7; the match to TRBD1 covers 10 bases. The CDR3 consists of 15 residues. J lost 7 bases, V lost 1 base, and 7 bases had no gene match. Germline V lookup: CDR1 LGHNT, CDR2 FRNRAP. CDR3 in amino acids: CASGLALDRGVEQYF. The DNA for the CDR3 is TGTGCTAGTGGTTTGGCGCTGGACAGGGGGGTAGAGCAGTACTTC.

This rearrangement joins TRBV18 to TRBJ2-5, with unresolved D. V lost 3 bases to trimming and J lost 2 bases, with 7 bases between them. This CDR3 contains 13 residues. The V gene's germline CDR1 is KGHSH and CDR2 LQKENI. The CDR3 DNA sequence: TGTGCCAGCTCACCTTCCTTACAAGAGACCCAGTACTTC. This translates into CASSPSLQETQYF.

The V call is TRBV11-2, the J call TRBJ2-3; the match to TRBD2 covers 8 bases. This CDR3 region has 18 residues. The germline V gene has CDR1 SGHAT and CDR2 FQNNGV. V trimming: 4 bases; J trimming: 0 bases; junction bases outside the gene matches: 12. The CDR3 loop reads CASSSLAGGRRSTDTQYF. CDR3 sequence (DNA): TGTGCCAGCAGCTCCCTTGCGGGGGGACGACGTAGCACAGATACGCAGTATTTT.

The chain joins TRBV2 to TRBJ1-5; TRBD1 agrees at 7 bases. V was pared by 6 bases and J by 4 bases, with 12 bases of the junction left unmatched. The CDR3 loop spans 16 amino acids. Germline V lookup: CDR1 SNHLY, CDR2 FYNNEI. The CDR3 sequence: CASRDSKGTVNQPQHF. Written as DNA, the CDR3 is TGTGCCAGCAGAGATTCCAAGGGGACAGTTAATCAGCCCCAGCATTTT.

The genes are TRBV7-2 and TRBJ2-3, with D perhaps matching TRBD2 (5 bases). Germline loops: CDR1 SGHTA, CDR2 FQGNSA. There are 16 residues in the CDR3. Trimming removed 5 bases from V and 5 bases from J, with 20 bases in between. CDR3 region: CASSRLTVRGGDTQYF. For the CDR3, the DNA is TGTGCCAGCAGCCGCCTTACCGTAAGAGGAGGAGATACGCAGTATTTT.